This T cell receptor (beta chain) was documented in a study of early T cells in non-severe SARS-CoV-2 infection. Notes on the study in general: A preference for anti-spike CD8 responses marked VDJdb matching, which missed private and CD4 specificities.

This clonotype was picked up many times. Antigen: not known. Each single cDNA molecule received a unique molecular identifier. TCRdb reprocessed the 5' RACE reads via MiXCR and lists one record per CDR3 protein. The data show around 63,000 distinct CDR3 sequences, with over 10% seen just once and roughly 4.7% held by the top ten. The sample consisted of whole blood. This sequence originates from an adult who was a healthcare worker with PCR-confirmed SARS-CoV-2 infection or an uninfected control (not recorded which).

DNA for the CDR3: TGTGCCAGCAGTCACGGGTCTAGCGGGGGGCTAGAGACCGGGGAGCTGTTTTTT. As protein: CASSHGSSGGLETGELFF. V gene TRBV6-2 or TRBV6-3 combines with J gene TRBJ2-2, with TRBD2 matching over 11 bases. With V trimmed by 5 bases and J by 5 bases, 13 bases remained unmatched. The V gene's germline CDR1 is MNHEY and CDR2 SVGEGT. CDR3 length equals 18 residues.